The clone carrying this TCR beta chain came up many times. Its antigen remains unknown. With 4 bases clipped from V and 5 bases from J, the junction kept 12 bases outside the gene matches. CDR3 length: 17 residues. The V gene's germline CDR1 is LNHDA and CDR2 SQIVND (reference sequence). Researchers took RNA transcripts and amplified TCR beta CDR3 regions from them. HTBI-primed first-round RT-PCR preceded second-round multiplex PCR. Using its own MiXCR run on the multiplex PCR reads, TCRdb lists one record per CDR3 protein. The data hold about 370,000 distinct CDR3 sequences, with about 17% observed a single time. This entry is derived from a study of Graves' ophthalmopathy and Graves' hyperthyroidism. PBMCs were isolated by Ficoll-Paque density gradient centrifugation, using about 9.5 ml of fresh peripheral blood as the starting material. Study-level findings and limits: An 81.08% specificity and approximately 88% sensitivity were achieved by a 13-signature model that separated ophthalmopathy from stable hyperthyroidism.

The chain recombines TRBV19 with TRBJ1-5; TRBD1 aligns across 9 bases. The specimen sequenced was peripheral blood. The receptor was isolated from an adult woman with stable Graves' hyperthyroidism. CDR3 in DNA: TGTGCCAGTAGTAGCCCCTCAACAGGGGGCTGGGATCAGCCCCAGCATTTT. The encoded protein is CASSSPSTGGWDQPQHF.